This is a list of T cell receptor beta chains from one sample in a study of shared clonotypes between healthy human individuals. The assay was immunoSEQ multiplex PCR, and TCRdb's table has in-frame clones only and misses some. In the table there are about 2.1 million clones, just over 90% of which are singletons. What was sequenced was naive CD8+ T cells from PBMCs. The receptor set was obtained from a man younger than 35 in good health. Some clones in this sample may be carry-over from other donors' samples. Both conserved end residues are trimmed from each CDR3.

>TRBV16|TRBJ1-4
ASSLTSTNEKLF
>TRBV13|TRBJ2-1
ASSPRGRVEQF
>TRBV5-1|TRBJ2-2
ASSLAGGGENTGELF
>TRBV9|TRBJ1-3
ASSVEQGPSGNTIY
>TRBV11-2|TRBJ2-7
ASSLWTSSYEQY
>TRBV28|TRBJ2-2
ASSLYGMDTGELF
>TRBV7-2|TRBJ1-1
ASSGGQYGTEAF
>TRBV27|TRBJ2-1
ANQIAGGNYNEQF
>TRBV27|TRBJ2-5
ASSLLAGGETQY
>TRBV9|TRBJ2-2
ASRHYTGELF
>TRBV4-3|TRBJ2-5
ASSQARTSGRKETQY
>TRBV29-1|TRBJ2-3
SVVGGITDTQY
>TRBV25-1|TRBJ2-7
ASTERGRIYEQY
>TRBV28|TRBJ1-6
ASSLTGWNSPLH
>TRBV2|TRBJ2-7
ASEDRSRYEQY
>TRBV28|TRBJ1-3
ASSLYGNTIY
>TRBV1|TRBJ2-1
TSSQVLAGVSYNEQF
>TRBV19|TRBJ2-7
ASSAMAGVDYEQY
>TRBV7-9|TRBJ1-4
ASSPVGFNEKLF
>TRBV7-9|TRBJ2-1
ASSSSGFLYNEQF
>TRBV28|TRBJ1-1
ASSLAPRRADTEAF
>TRBV28|TRBJ1-2
ASSARTPNNYGYT
>TRBV6-5|TRBJ2-2
ASSLGLAGPGELF
>TRBV5-1|TRBJ2-2
ASSLGVSGRRTGELF
>TRBV7-9|TRBJ1-3
ETKSGNTIY
>TRBV7-8|TRBJ2-1
ASSLPLDPTDNEQF
>TRBV29-1|TRBJ2-5
SVGDQEETQY
>TRBV11-2|TRBJ1-1
ASSLDKGSTNEAF
>TRBV7-3|TRBJ2-7
ASSLMVASEDEQY
>TRBV10-3|TRBJ2-5
AISGAEGAWETQY
>TRBV10-1|TRBJ2-7
ASREGQGPSYEQY
>TRBV6-6|TRBJ1-2
ASTHRGRHNYGYT
>TRBV27|TRBJ2-4
ASSLGTLAKNIQY
>TRBV5-4|TRBJ2-2
ASSHISGELF
>TRBV7-9|TRBJ1-2
ASSLARTNYGYT
>TRBV4-1|TRBJ1-1
ASSQDRTGYTEAF
>TRBV27|TRBJ1-2
ASSLSGAGYT
>TRBV12-5|TRBJ1-5
ATIRLGGWKSNQPQH
>TRBV10-2|TRBJ2-5
ASSRGLAGAQETQY
>TRBV7-9|NA
ASSSRDNSYEQY
>TRBV19|TRBJ1-3
ASSPYDGGNTIY
>TRBV27|TRBJ2-2
ASSLGLAGREELF
>TRBV7-9|TRBJ1-3
ASSLVLRSSGNTIY
>TRBV6-5|TRBJ1-2
ASRGMDSPAYGYT
>TRBV4-3|TRBJ2-7
ASSQDRLAGGYEQY
>TRBV19|TRBJ2-3
ASTITGFTDTQY
>TRBV7-9|TRBJ2-1
ASSLVAGDYNEQF
>TRBV10-2|TRBJ2-1
ASSLGTGEPMGDEQF
>TRBV4-2|TRBJ2-7
ASSQESVGHYEQY
>TRBV7-2|TRBJ2-1
ASSPEMGGYNEQF
>TRBV27|TRBJ1-2
ASSPQSGTVDYGYT
>TRBV5-1|TRBJ2-7
ASSSGLAGASEQY
>TRBV7-9|TRBJ2-7
ASSLGSPATYEQY
>TRBV11-2|TRBJ2-7
ASSSRAGLATDYEQY